Below, 20 T cell receptor beta chains from the same sample are listed, as sequenced in a study of T cell responses to AZD1222 COVID-19 vaccine. Profiled with immunoSEQ multiplex PCR; TCRdb holds only in-frame clones, not every one. The sample lists roughly 100,000 clones; more than 75% were seen once. The material was peripheral blood, obtained on day 0 of AZD1222 vaccination. The source of these receptors is an adult in good health.

CDR3 coding DNA: TGTGCCAGTAGTATTGGGGAGCTCTCCTACAATGAGCAGTTCTTC. Amino acids: CASSIGELSYNEQFF. The V call is TRBV19, the J call TRBJ2-1; the D gene is possibly TRBD2 (5 bases). The CDR3 sequence is 15 residues long. Per the germline V gene, CDR1 is LNHDA and CDR2 is SQIVND (reference sequence). Trimming stripped 3 bases from V and 0 bases from J, with 9 bases between.

The V and J genes are TRBV5-1 and TRBJ2-3; 7 positions agree with TRBD1. This CDR3 region has 14 residues. Germline V gene lookup returns CDR1 SGHRS and CDR2 YFSETQ. J was trimmed by 4 bases and V by 0 bases; bases with no gene match: 2. The CDR3 here is CASSLDTGADTQYF. In DNA form, the CDR3 reads TGCGCCAGCAGCTTGGACACAGGGGCAGATACGCAGTATTTT.

The CDR3 region has the DNA TGCGCCAGCAGCCACGCGGACAGGGGGAACACTGAAGCTTTCTTT. Translated: CASSHADRGNTEAFF. J is TRBJ1-1 and V is TRBV4-1, with 9 bases matching TRBD1. The germline V gene encodes CDR1 MGHRA and CDR2 YSYEKL. Trimming removed 3 bases from V and 1 base from J; junction bases left unmatched: 3. The CDR3 consists of 15 residues.

The chain recombines TRBV5-1 with TRBJ2-7, with 7 bases aligning to TRBD1. Trimming removed 3 bases from V and 0 bases from J; junction bases left unmatched: 3. This CDR3 is 14 amino acids long. From germline, CDR1 is SGHRS and CDR2 YFSETQ. CDR3 sequence: CASSWDSSSYEQYF. In DNA, the CDR3 is TGCGCCAGCAGCTGGGACAGTTCCTCCTACGAGCAGTACTTC. The whole variable domain, remainder taken from reference TRBV5-1 and TRBJ2-7, is KAGVTQTPRYLIKTRGQQVTLSCSPISGHRSVSWYQQTPGQGLQFLFEYFSETQRNKGNFPGRFSGRQFSNSRSEMNVSTLELGDSALYLCASSWDSSSYEQYFGPGTRLTVT.

J is TRBJ2-7 and V is TRBV4-1; D assignment may be TRBD1 or TRBD2 (5 bases each). Trimming stripped 6 bases from V and 3 bases from J, with 18 bases between. The CDR3 is made up of 15 amino acids. Germline V gives CDR1 MGHRA, CDR2 YSYEKL. The CDR3 reads CASSYVFQGDYEQYF. The CDR3 coding sequence is TGCGCCAGCAGTTACGTGTTCCAGGGAGACTACGAGCAGTACTTC.

This clone was recorded once. This chain links TRBV7-2 with TRBJ2-2, with D possibly being TRBD1 (5 bases). In germline, CDR1 is SGHTA, CDR2 FQGNSA. The CDR3 is 17 amino acids. With 1 base removed from V and 1 base from J, the gap between germline ends came to 13 bases. CDR3: CASSLEDGHLNTGELFF. CDR3 DNA: TGTGCCAGCAGCTTAGAAGATGGACACCTGAACACCGGGGAGCTGTTTTTT.

The chain has TRBV5-5 and TRBJ1-5; 8 bases match TRBD1. The CDR3 contains 15 residues. CDR1 SGHKS and CDR2 YYEKEE come from the germline V gene (reference sequence). V was pared by 0 bases and J by 5 bases, with 4 bases of the junction left unmatched. CDR3 in amino acids: CASSLAGGFDQPQHF. As DNA, the CDR3 is TGTGCCAGCAGCTTGGCAGGGGGCTTCGATCAGCCCCAGCATTTT.

The CDR3: CASSPLRSQGRGEQYF. The CDR3 DNA sequence: TGTGCCAGCAGCCCCCTGCGTTCCCAGGGGAGGGGGGAGCAGTACTTC. The chain couples TRBV5-8 to TRBJ2-7, with TRBD2 as a possible D gene (7 bases). Germline CDR1 and CDR2: SGHTS and YDEGEE. CDR3 length equals 16 residues. V lost 4 bases and J 7 bases, leaving 24 bases between the germline ends.

V gene TRBV27 combines with J gene TRBJ2-1; unclear D gene. There are 15 residues in the CDR3. The ends were cut back, 2 bases at V and 2 bases at J, with 10 bases in the middle. Germline lookup yields CDR1 MNHEY and CDR2 SMNVEV (reference sequence). The CDR3 spells CASSLGGPAYNEQFF. The CDR3 DNA reads TGTGCCAGCAGTTTAGGCGGCCCTGCCTACAATGAGCAGTTCTTC.

The genes are TRBV2 and TRBJ2-1; 8 bases fit TRBD2. Trimming cost V 5 bases and J 14 bases; bases outside gene matches: 5. This CDR3 region has 11 residues. The V gene's germline CDR1 is SNHLY and CDR2 FYNNEI. The CDR3 DNA reads TGTGCCAGCAGTAACGGGCGGGGGGAGTTCTTC. Translated: CASSNGRGEFF.

This chain uses TRBV19 with TRBJ1-6; TRBD1 matches 7 bases. J gave up 5 bases and V 4 bases, and 8 bases lay outside the gene matches. Germline V gene sequence: CDR1 LNHDA, CDR2 SQIVND (reference sequence). The CDR3 is 16 residues long. DNA for the CDR3: TGTGCCAGTAGTAACACAGGGGAACACCATAATTCACCCCTCCACTTT. Translated: CASSNTGEHHNSPLHF.

V usage is TRBV28 and J usage is TRBJ2-7; D unresolved. V was cut by 2 bases and J by 3 bases, with 11 bases left in between. Germline CDR1 reads MDHEN; CDR2 reads SYDVKM. The CDR3 runs to 14 residues. CDR3 amino acids: CASSLRSGGYEQYF. The CDR3 DNA reads as TGTGCCAGCAGTTTAAGATCCGGCGGCTACGAGCAGTACTTC.

This rearrangement joins TRBV6-1 to TRBJ1-6; 8 positions agree with TRBD1. The CDR3 covers 15 residues. Germline V gene data show CDR1 as MNHNS and CDR2 as SASEGT. V lost 3 bases to trimming and J lost 9 bases; unmatched junction nucleotides: 7. CDR3 coding DNA: TGTGCCAGCAGTGACGGGACAGGCGGTGTTTCACCCCTCCACTTT. Translation: CASSDGTGGVSPLHF.

The CDR3, as DNA: TGTGCCAGCAGCCACGGACGGGGCTCTGGAAACACCATATATTTT. The encoded protein is CASSHGRGSGNTIYF. The rearrangement uses TRBV16 and TRBJ1-3; D not resolved. V lost 3 bases and J 0 bases, leaving 9 bases between the germline ends. The CDR3 runs 15 residues. Germline CDR1 and CDR2: KGHSY and FQNENV.

The rearrangement links TRBV5-1 to TRBJ1-1, with D unclear. The CDR3 covers 14 residues. The germline V and J ends were trimmed by 2 bases and 5 bases, with 13 bases remaining between them. Germline values: CDR1 SGHRS, CDR2 YFSETQ. DNA for the CDR3: TGCGCCAGCAGCTTCGGTCCTCCCGGTACTGAAGCTTTCTTT. This encodes CASSFGPPGTEAFF.

The CDR3 DNA follows: TGCGCCAGCAGCCAGGGGGACATCTCTAGCACAGATACGCAGTATTTT. It specifies CASSQGDISSTDTQYF. The chain couples TRBV4-3 to TRBJ2-3, with a possible D match to TRBD1 (6 bases). Trimming stripped 3 bases from V and 0 bases from J, with 13 bases between. This CDR3 has 16 residues. Germline V gene lookup returns CDR1 LGHNA and CDR2 YSLEER.

The V gene is TRBV7-2, the J gene TRBJ1-6; no clear D. Trimming removed 1 base at V and 7 bases at J, with 11 bases between. The germline gives CDR1 SGHTA, CDR2 FQGNSA. There are 15 residues in the CDR3. The CDR3 coding sequence is TGTGCCAGCAGCTTAGTCGCGGGAGGGAATTCACCCCTCCACTTT. Its translation is CASSLVAGGNSPLHF.

The gene calls are TRBV28 and TRBJ2-1, with D perhaps matching TRBD1 or TRBD2 (5 bases each). V shed 9 bases and J shed 1 base, with 19 bases lying between them. CDR1 and CDR2 (germline): MDHEN, SYDVKM. This CDR3 has 16 amino acids. Written as DNA, the CDR3 is TGTGCCAGTAATCCAGCCGGGACCCAATCCTACAATGAGCAGTTCTTC. As protein: CASNPAGTQSYNEQFF. Drawing the rest from reference TRBV28 and TRBJ2-1, the complete variable domain is DVKVTQSSRYLVKRTGEKVFLECVQDMDHENMFWYRQDPGLGLRLIYFSYDVKMKEKGDIPEGYSVSREKKERFSLILESASTNQTSMYLCASNPAGTQSYNEQFFGPGTRLTVL.

The chain carries TRBV6-2 or TRBV6-3 and TRBJ2-2; 11 bases fit TRBD2. V lost 3 bases, J lost 7 bases, and 7 bases stayed unmatched. The CDR3 loop spans 16 amino acids. In germline, CDR1 is MNHEY, CDR2 SVGEGT. CDR3 loop: CASSYLAGGPDGELFF. The CDR3 DNA reads TGTGCCAGCAGTTATTTAGCGGGAGGGCCGGACGGGGAGCTGTTTTTT.

V is TRBV7-9 and J is TRBJ1-1; D is perhaps TRBD1 (6 bases). Germline V gene lookup returns CDR1 SEHNR and CDR2 FQNEAQ (reference sequence). V lost 2 bases to trimming and J lost 1 base, with 8 bases between them. This CDR3 is built from 14 residues. The CDR3 loop reads CASSLLDRNTEAFF. The CDR3 DNA reads TGTGCCAGCAGCTTACTGGACAGGAACACTGAAGCTTTCTTT.